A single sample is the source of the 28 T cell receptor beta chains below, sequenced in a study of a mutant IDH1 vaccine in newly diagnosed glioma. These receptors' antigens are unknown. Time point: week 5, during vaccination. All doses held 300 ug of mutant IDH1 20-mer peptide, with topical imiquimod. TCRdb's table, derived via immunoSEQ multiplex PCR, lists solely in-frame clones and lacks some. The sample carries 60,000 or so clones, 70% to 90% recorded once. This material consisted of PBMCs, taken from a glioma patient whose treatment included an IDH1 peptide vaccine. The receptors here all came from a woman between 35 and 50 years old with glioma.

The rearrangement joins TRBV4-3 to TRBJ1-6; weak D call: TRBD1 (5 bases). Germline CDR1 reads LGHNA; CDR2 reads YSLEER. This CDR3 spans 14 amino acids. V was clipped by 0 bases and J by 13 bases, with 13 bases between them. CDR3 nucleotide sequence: TGCGCCAGCAGCCAAGAAAACAGCCGGGGGCCCCTCCACTTT. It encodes CASSQENSRGPLHF.

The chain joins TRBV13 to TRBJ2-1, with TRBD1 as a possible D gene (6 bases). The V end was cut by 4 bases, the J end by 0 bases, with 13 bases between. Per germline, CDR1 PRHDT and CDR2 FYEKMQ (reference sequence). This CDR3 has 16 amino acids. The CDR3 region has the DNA TGTGCCAGCAGCTCCCGGGACACGAGCTCCTACAATGAGCAGTTCTTC. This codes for CASSSRDTSSYNEQFF.

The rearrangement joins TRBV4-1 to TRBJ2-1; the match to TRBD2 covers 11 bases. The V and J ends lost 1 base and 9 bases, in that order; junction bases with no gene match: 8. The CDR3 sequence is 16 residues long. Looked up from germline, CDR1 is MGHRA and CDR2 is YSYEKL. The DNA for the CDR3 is TGCGCCAGCAGCCAAGCCCTGAGCCTAGCGGGAGGTGAGCAGTTCTTC. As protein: CASSQALSLAGGEQFF.

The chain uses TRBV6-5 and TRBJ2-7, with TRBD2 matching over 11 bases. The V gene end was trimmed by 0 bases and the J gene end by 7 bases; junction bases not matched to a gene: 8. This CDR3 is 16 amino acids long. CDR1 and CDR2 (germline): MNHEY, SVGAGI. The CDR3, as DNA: TGTGCCAGCAGTTACTCGAGCACTAGCGGGAGCCGGGAGCAGTACTTC. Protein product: CASSYSSTSGSREQYF.

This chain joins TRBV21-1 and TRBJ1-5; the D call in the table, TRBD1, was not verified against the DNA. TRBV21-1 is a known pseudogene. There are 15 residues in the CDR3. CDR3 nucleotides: TGTGCCAGCAGCAAAGAGGACAGGAGCAATCAGCCCCAGCATTTT. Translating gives CASSKEDRSNQPQHF.

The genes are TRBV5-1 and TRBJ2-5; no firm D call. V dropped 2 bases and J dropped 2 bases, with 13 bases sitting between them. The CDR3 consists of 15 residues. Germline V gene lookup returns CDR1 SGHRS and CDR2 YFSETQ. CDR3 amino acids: CASSFGSIGQETQYF. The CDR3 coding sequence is TGCGCCAGCAGCTTTGGGTCCATTGGTCAAGAGACCCAGTACTTC. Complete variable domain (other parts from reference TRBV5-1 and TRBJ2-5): KAGVTQTPRYLIKTRGQQVTLSCSPISGHRSVSWYQQTPGQGLQFLFEYFSETQRNKGNFPGRFSGRQFSNSRSEMNVSTLELGDSALYLCASSFGSIGQETQYFGPGTRLLVL.

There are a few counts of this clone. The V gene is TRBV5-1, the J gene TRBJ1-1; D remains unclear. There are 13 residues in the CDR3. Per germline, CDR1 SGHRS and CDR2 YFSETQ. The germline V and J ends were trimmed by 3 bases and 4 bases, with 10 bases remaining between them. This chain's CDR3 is CASSSMGGTEAFF. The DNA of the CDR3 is TGCGCCAGCAGCTCGATGGGTGGCACTGAAGCTTTCTTT.

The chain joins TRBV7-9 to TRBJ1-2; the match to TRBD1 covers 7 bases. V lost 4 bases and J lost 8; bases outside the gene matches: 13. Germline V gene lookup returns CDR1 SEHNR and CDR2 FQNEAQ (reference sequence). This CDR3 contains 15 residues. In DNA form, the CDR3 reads TGTGCCAGCAGCTCGGGACAGACGCAGAGGGAGGGCTACACCTTC. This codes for CASSSGQTQREGYTF.

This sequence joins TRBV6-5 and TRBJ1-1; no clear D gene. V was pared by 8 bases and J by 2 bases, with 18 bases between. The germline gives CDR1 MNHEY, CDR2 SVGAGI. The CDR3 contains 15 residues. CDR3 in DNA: TGTGCCAGCTCCAAGGGAGGATATTTAAACACTGAAGCTTTCTTT. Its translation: CASSKGGYLNTEAFF.

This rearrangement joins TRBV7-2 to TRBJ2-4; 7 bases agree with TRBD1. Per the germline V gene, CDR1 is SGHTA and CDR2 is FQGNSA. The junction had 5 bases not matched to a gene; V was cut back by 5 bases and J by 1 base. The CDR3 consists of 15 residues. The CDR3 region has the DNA TGTGCCAGCAGCCCGAAGGGGGCGGCCAAAAACATTCAGTACTTC. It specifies CASSPKGAAKNIQYF.

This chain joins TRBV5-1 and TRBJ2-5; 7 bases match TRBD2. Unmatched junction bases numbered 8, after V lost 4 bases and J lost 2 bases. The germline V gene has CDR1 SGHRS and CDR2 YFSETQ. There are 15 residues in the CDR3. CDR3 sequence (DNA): TGCGCCAGCAGCAGTGTAGCGGGTTTTCAAGAGACCCAGTACTTC. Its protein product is CASSSVAGFQETQYF.

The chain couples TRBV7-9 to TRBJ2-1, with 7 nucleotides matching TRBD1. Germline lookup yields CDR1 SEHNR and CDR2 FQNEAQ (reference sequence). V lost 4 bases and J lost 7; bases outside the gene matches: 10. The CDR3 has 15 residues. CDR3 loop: CASSSSLSTGNEQFF. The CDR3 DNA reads TGTGCCAGCAGCTCCAGCCTCTCGACAGGGAATGAGCAGTTCTTC.

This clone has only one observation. The DNA for the CDR3 is TGCGCCAGCAGTCCGGAGTCCTCCAGAAATGAAGCTTTCTTT. This encodes CASSPESSRNEAFF. The rearrangement joins TRBV5-1 to TRBJ1-1, with D hard to call. The germline V and J ends were trimmed by 5 bases and 7 bases, with 18 bases remaining between them. The CDR3 totals 14 residues. Germline values: CDR1 SGHRS, CDR2 YFSETQ.

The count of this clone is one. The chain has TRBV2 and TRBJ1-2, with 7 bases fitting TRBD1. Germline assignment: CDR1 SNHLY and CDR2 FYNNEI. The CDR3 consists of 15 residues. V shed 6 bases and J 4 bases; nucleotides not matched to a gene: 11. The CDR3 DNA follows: TGTGCCAGCAGCCCACAGGGGCAGAAGGGCTATGGCTACACCTTC. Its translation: CASSPQGQKGYGYTF.

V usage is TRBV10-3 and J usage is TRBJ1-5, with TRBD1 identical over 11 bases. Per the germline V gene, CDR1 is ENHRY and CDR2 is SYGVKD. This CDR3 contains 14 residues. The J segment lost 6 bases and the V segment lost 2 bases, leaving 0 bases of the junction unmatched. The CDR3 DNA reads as TGTGCCATCAGTGAGGGACAGGGGGCTCAGCCCCAGCATTTT. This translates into CAISEGQGAQPQHF.

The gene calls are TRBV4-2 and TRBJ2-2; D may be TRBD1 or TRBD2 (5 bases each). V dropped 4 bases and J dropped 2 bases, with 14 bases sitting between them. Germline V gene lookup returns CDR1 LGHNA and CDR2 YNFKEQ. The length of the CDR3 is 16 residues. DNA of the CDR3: TGTGCCAGCAGCCCCCGGGGCCACCCCAACACCGGGGAGCTGTTTTTT. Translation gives CASSPRGHPNTGELFF.

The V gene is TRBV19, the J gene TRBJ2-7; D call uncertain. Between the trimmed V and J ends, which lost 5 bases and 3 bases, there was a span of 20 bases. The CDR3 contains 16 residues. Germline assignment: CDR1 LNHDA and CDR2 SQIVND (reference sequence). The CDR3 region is CASSVSHSGYHYEQYF. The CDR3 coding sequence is TGTGCCAGTAGTGTGTCACATTCGGGTTACCACTACGAGCAGTACTTC.

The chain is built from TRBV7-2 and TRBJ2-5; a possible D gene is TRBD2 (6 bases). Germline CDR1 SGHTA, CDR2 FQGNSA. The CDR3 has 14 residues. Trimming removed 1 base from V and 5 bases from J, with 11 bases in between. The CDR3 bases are TGTGCCAGCAGCTTAGTTGGACTAATGGAGACCCAGTACTTC. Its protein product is CASSLVGLMETQYF.

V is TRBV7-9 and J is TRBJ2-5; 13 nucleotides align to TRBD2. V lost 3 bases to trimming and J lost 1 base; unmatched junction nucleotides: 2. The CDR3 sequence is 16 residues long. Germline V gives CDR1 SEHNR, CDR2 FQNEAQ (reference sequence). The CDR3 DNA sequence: TGTGCCAGCAGCTTCCGGACTAGCGGGAGCCAAGAGACCCAGTACTTC. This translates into CASSFRTSGSQETQYF.

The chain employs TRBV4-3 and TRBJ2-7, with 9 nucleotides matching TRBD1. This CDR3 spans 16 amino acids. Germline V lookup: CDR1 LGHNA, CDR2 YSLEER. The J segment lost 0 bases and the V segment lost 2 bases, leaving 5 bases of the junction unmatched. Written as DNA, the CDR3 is TGCGCCAGCAGCCAATCCGGACAGGGGAACTCCTACGAGCAGTACTTC. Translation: CASSQSGQGNSYEQYF.

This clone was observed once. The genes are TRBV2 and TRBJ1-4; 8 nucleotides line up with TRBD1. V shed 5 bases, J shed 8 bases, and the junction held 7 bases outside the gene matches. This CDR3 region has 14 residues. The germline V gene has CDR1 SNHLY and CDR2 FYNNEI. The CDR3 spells CASSIHRGNEKLFF. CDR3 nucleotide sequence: TGTGCCAGCAGTATACACAGGGGGAACGAAAAACTGTTTTTT.

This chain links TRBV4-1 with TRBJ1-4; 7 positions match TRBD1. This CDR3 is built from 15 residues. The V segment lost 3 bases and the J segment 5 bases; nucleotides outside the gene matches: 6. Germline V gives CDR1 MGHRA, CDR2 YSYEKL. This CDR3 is CASSQTGTVNEKLFF. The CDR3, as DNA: TGCGCCAGCAGCCAGACAGGGACGGTCAATGAAAAACTGTTTTTT.

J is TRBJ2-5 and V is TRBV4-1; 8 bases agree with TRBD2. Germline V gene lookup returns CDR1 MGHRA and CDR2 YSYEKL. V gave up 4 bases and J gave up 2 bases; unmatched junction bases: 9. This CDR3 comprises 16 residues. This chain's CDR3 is CASSLRTSRQQETQYF. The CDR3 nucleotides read TGCGCCAGCAGCCTCAGGACTAGCAGACAACAAGAGACCCAGTACTTC.

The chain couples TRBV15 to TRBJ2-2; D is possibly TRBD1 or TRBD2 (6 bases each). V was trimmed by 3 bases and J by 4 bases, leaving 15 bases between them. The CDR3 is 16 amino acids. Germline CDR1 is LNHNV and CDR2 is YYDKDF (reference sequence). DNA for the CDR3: TGTGCCACCAGCAGGTCCGGGGGCTGGGGCACCGGGGAGCTGTTTTTT. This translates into CATSRSGGWGTGELFF.

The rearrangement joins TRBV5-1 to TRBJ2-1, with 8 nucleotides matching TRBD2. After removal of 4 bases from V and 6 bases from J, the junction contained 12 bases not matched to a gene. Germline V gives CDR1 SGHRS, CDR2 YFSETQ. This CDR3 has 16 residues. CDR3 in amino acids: CASSHGGTRRPNEQFF. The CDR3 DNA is TGCGCCAGCAGCCACGGGGGGACTAGGAGGCCCAATGAGCAGTTCTTC.

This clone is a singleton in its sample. DNA of the CDR3: TGTGCCAGCAGCTTACCGACAGAGAACACTGAAGCTTTCTTT. It codes for CASSLPTENTEAFF. This chain connects TRBV5-8 to TRBJ1-1; D might be TRBD1 (5 bases). This CDR3 comprises 14 residues. Germline CDR1 reads SGHTS; CDR2 reads YDEGEE. V lost 2 bases to trimming and J lost 1 base, with 9 bases between them.

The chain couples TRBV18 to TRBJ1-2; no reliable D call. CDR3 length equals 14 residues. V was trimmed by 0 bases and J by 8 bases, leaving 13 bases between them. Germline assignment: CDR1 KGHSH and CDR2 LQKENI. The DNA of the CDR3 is TGTGCCAGCTCACCACCAACAACAGTCCAAGGCTACACCTTC. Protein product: CASSPPTTVQGYTF.

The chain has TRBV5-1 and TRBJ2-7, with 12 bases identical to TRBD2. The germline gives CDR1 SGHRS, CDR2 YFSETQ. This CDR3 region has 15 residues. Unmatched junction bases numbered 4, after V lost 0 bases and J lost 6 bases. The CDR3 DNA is TGCGCCAGCAGCTTGGGGACTAGCGGGACGACCGAGCAGTACTTC. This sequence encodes CASSLGTSGTTEQYF.